A single sample gave rise to the 22 T cell receptor beta chains below, sequenced in a study of shared clonotypes between healthy human individuals. Assay used: immunoSEQ multiplex PCR; TCRdb lists only in-frame clones, some missing. In the table there are 2 million to 2.5 million clones, approximately 90% of which are singletons. The source material was naive CD4+ T cells from PBMCs. Specified subset: CD45RA+ positively selected. These receptors originate from a man between 18 and 29 years old in good health. Some clones in this sample may be carry-over from other donors' samples.

This chain connects TRBV27 to TRBJ1-4; possible D gene TRBD1, 6 bases. The CDR3 contains 18 residues. V gave up 0 bases and J gave up 3 bases, with 17 bases separating them. Germline CDR1 MNHEY, CDR2 SMNVEV (reference sequence). CDR3 in amino acids: CASSLSRRGPISNEKLFF. The DNA of the CDR3 is TGTGCCAGCAGTTTATCGCGCAGGGGCCCGATCTCTAATGAAAAACTGTTTTTT.

The chain has TRBV5-1 and TRBJ2-5, with TRBD2 matching 10 bases. V shed 0 bases and J 6 bases; nucleotides not matched to a gene: 11. Germline V gene sequence: CDR1 SGHRS, CDR2 YFSETQ. The CDR3 contains 17 residues. CDR3 amino acids: CASSLEASGSPVKTQYF. CDR3 bases: TGCGCCAGCAGCTTGGAAGCTAGCGGGAGTCCAGTCAAGACCCAGTACTTC.

This clone was seen only once. The CDR3 here is CSSRDFNSPLHF. DNA for the CDR3: TGCAGCTCAAGGGATTTTAATTCACCCCTCCACTTT. The V gene is TRBV29-1, the J gene TRBJ1-6, with no clear D. CDR3 length: 12 amino acids. From germline, CDR1 is SQVTM and CDR2 ANQGSEA. With 8 bases removed from V and 6 bases from J, the gap between germline ends came to 11 bases.

CDR3 amino acids: CASSQDPTGDNRKETQYF. CDR3 DNA: TGCGCCAGCAGCCAAGACCCGACAGGGGACAATCGAAAAGAGACCCAGTACTTC. The chain joins TRBV4-3 to TRBJ2-5; 8 bases fit TRBD1. This CDR3 is 18 amino acids long. Germline trimming cut 0 bases from V and 3 bases from J; bases unmatched to any gene: 12. The germline CDR1 and CDR2 sequences are LGHNA and YSLEER.

CDR3 sequence: CASIGKGRFGNTQYF. The CDR3 DNA follows: TGTGCCAGCATAGGGAAGGGCAGATTCGGAAATACGCAGTATTTT. The chain links TRBV9 to TRBJ2-3; no definite D call. Germline V CDR1 and CDR2: SGDLS, YYNGEE. The CDR3 sequence is 15 residues long. The V and J ends lost 6 bases and 7 bases respectively, with 21 bases between them.

V usage is TRBV28 and J usage is TRBJ1-4; tentative D call: TRBD1 (6 bases). CDR3 length equals 14 residues. The germline CDR1 and CDR2 sequences are MDHEN and SYDVKM. Trimming removed 1 base at V and 8 bases at J, with 11 bases between. CDR3 coding DNA: TGTGCCAGCAGTTTATCGGGGGACACCGAAAAACTGTTTTTT. Translating it yields CASSLSGDTEKLFF.

This sequence joins TRBV7-9 and TRBJ2-1; 8 bases line up with TRBD2. The CDR3 length is 17 residues. The J segment lost 4 bases and the V segment lost 3 bases, leaving 11 bases of the junction unmatched. CDR1 is SEHNR and CDR2 is FQNEAQ in the germline V gene (reference sequence). The CDR3: CASSLGWSGRSYNEQFF. The CDR3 coding sequence is TGTGCCAGCAGCTTGGGCTGGAGCGGGAGAAGTTACAATGAGCAGTTCTTC.

The chain links TRBV2 to TRBJ2-5, with D possibly being TRBD2 (5 bases). Trimming took off 9 bases at V and 5 bases at J, with 16 bases between the two ends. Germline CDR1 SNHLY, CDR2 FYNNEI. The CDR3 sequence is 13 residues long. CDR3: CARATGVHETQYF. The CDR3 DNA sequence: TGTGCCAGGGCTACCGGGGTTCATGAGACCCAGTACTTC.

J is TRBJ2-2 and V is TRBV28; 13 bases map to TRBD2. Trimming at V came to 4 bases and at J to 9 bases, leaving 8 bases not matched to a gene. Per the germline V gene, CDR1 is MDHEN and CDR2 is SYDVKM. The CDR3 sequence is 16 residues long. CDR3 loop: CASSSPTSGRVRELFF. The CDR3 bases are TGTGCCAGCAGTTCCCCAACTAGCGGGAGGGTTCGGGAGCTGTTTTTT.

Note on this clone: Other DNA variants within this sample encode the same CDR3. V gene TRBV28 combines with J gene TRBJ1-5; the D is unclear. Between the trimmed V and J ends, which lost 3 bases and 1 base, there was a span of 10 bases. This CDR3 comprises 15 residues. The germline CDR1 and CDR2 sequences are MDHEN and SYDVKM. In DNA form, the CDR3 reads TGTGCCAGCAGTTTTAGGACGGTAAGCAATCAGCCCCAGCATTTT. This gives the protein CASSFRTVSNQPQHF.

The chain joins TRBV4-1 to TRBJ1-2; 8 positions match TRBD1. This CDR3 spans 15 amino acids. CDR1 and CDR2 from the germline V gene are MGHRA and YSYEKL. The ends lost 3 bases at V and 7 bases at J; junction bases unmatched: 10. As DNA, the CDR3 is TGCGCCAGCAGCCAGATCACACAGGGGGGTAGTGGCTACACCTTC. This encodes CASSQITQGGSGYTF.

J is TRBJ2-5 and V is TRBV4-1, with TRBD2 matching over 9 bases. The germline gives CDR1 MGHRA, CDR2 YSYEKL. The CDR3 extends over 17 amino acids. After removal of 1 base from V and 1 base from J, the junction contained 7 bases not matched to a gene. This CDR3 reads CASSQGGGGRAQETQYF. DNA for the CDR3: TGCGCCAGCAGCCAAGGAGGGGGCGGGAGGGCCCAAGAGACCCAGTACTTC.

This clone is a singleton in its sample. Other DNA variants within this sample encode the same CDR3. The chain combines TRBV9 with TRBJ2-1; TRBD1 agrees at 8 bases. V trimming: 2 bases; J trimming: 6 bases; junction bases outside the gene matches: 1. The CDR3 is 13 amino acids. The germline CDR1 and CDR2 sequences are SGDLS and YYNGEE. CDR3 coding DNA: TGTGCCAGCAGCGTTACAGGGGGCAATGAGCAGTTCTTC. Its protein product is CASSVTGGNEQFF.

As for this clone: Other DNA sequences in this specimen translate into the identical CDR3. The V call is TRBV28, the J call TRBJ1-5; D unresolved. V lost 3 bases to trimming and J lost 6 bases, with 6 bases between them. The CDR3 has 12 amino acids. Germline-derived CDR1 and CDR2 are MDHEN and SYDVKM. CDR3 sequence reads: CASSFRSQPQHF. The CDR3 DNA sequence: TGTGCCAGCAGTTTTCGAAGTCAGCCCCAGCATTTT.

The sample holds a few counts of this clone. As DNA, the CDR3 is TGTGCCAGCAGGTCAATCGGGGAGCTGTTTTTT. Protein sequence: CASRSIGELFF. The rearrangement uses TRBV2 and TRBJ2-2; D unclear. V lost 6 bases and J lost 7, with 6 bases in between. The germline CDR1 and CDR2 sequences are SNHLY and FYNNEI. CDR3 size: 11 residues.

Regarding this clone: The same CDR3 is also encoded by other DNA sequences in this sample. The chain is built from TRBV29-1 and TRBJ2-2; D ambiguous. The germline V gene has CDR1 SQVTM and CDR2 ANQGSEA. There are 13 residues in the CDR3. The ends were cut back, 0 bases at V and 6 bases at J, with 8 bases in the middle. In DNA, the CDR3 is TGCAGCGTTGAAGAAGTGGCGGCCGGGGAGCTGTTTTTT. Encoded protein: CSVEEVAAGELFF.

V is TRBV5-1 and J is TRBJ2-7, with no clear D. The CDR3 contains 12 residues. V lost 2 bases, J lost 4 bases, and 7 bases lay in between. The germline V gene encodes CDR1 SGHRS and CDR2 YFSETQ. CDR3 sequence reads: CASSFSTYEQYF. CDR3 nucleotide sequence: TGCGCCAGCAGCTTTAGCACTTACGAGCAGTACTTC. The full variable domain, its missing parts supplied by reference TRBV5-1 and TRBJ2-7, is KAGVTQTPRYLIKTRGQQVTLSCSPISGHRSVSWYQQTPGQGLQFLFEYFSETQRNKGNFPGRFSGRQFSNSRSEMNVSTLELGDSALYLCASSFSTYEQYFGPGTRLTVT.

The V and J genes are TRBV19 and TRBJ2-1; TRBD2 agrees at 8 bases. Trimming cost V 7 bases and J 6 bases; bases outside gene matches: 17. CDR1 LNHDA and CDR2 SQIVND come from the germline V gene (reference sequence). This CDR3 contains 17 residues. The CDR3: CASTSTPRAGGTNEQFF. The CDR3 coding sequence is TGTGCCAGTACCTCAACCCCAAGGGCGGGAGGCACCAATGAGCAGTTCTTC.

CDR3 in DNA: TGTGCCAGCAGGGCCGAAGGACAGTACAATGAGCAGTTCTTC. This codes for CASRAEGQYNEQFF. The chain links TRBV7-3 to TRBJ2-1, with a weak D call TRBD1 (6 bases). The CDR3 is 14 amino acids. The germline V and J ends were trimmed by 6 bases and 4 bases, with 13 bases remaining between them. CDR1 SGHTA and CDR2 FQGTGA come from the germline V gene. Filled out from reference TRBV7-3 and TRBJ2-1, the complete variable domain reads GAGVSQTPSNKVTEKGKYVELRCDPISGHTALYWYRQSLGQGPEFLIYFQGTGAADDSGLPNDRFFAVRPEGSVSTLKIQRTERGDSAVYLCASRAEGQYNEQFFGPGTRLTVL.

The chain employs TRBV28 and TRBJ2-7, with a tentative D call TRBD1 (5 bases). CDR1 and CDR2 (germline): MDHEN, SYDVKM. Trimming removed 8 bases at V and 2 bases at J, with 16 bases between. The length of the CDR3 is 14 residues. The DNA for the CDR3 is TGTGCCAGCGGAACCCCGGCAGGGACCTACGAGCAGTACTTC. Its protein is CASGTPAGTYEQYF.

The rearrangement links TRBV18 to TRBJ2-2, with D possibly matching TRBD2 (6 bases). V was clipped by 3 bases and J by 6 bases, with 11 bases between them. CDR1 is KGHSH, CDR2 LQKENI, per germline. This CDR3 region has 14 residues. The CDR3 protein is CASSPTRSAGELFF. In nucleotides, the CDR3 is TGTGCCAGCTCACCGACTAGGTCCGCCGGGGAGCTGTTTTTT.

V usage is TRBV30 and J usage is TRBJ2-3, with D possibly being TRBD2 (6 bases). Looked up from germline, CDR1 is GTSNPN and CDR2 is SVGIG (reference sequence). This CDR3 spans 15 amino acids. Trimming cost V 8 bases and J 6 bases, with 24 bases left between them. The CDR3 sequence: CAGRPRQRALDTQYF. DNA for the CDR3: TGTGCCGGGCGGCCCCGTCAGCGGGCATTGGATACGCAGTATTTT.